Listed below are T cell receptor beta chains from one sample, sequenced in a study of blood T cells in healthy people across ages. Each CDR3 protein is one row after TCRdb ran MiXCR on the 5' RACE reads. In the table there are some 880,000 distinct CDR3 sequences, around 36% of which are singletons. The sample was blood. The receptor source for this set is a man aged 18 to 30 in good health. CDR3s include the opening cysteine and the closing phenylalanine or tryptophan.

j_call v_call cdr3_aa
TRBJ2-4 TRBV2 CASRRGLASPEQYF
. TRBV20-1 CSARTGPYEQYF
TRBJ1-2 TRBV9 CASSARDSYGYTF
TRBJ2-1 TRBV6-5 CASSSRLAGGNRYNEQFF
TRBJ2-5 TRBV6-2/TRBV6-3 CASSHGTSKETQYF
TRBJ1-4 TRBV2 CATYREKLFF
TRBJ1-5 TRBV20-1 CSARVAGAANQPQHF
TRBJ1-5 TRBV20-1 CSAPGGRGLGMSNQPQHF
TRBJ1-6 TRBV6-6 CASSPRTGDYNSPLHF
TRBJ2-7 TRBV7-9 CASSLRGGSLYGQYF
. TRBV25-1 CASSEWAGAQETQFF
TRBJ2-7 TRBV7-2 CASSLTSGGPRFSYEQYF
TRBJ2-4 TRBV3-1 CASSQEPGGQKIAKNIQYF
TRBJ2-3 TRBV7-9 CASSHDPTDTQYF
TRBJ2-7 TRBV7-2 CASSLGELGLYFTSSEQYF
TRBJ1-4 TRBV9 CASSTRQGTNEKLFF
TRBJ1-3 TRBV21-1 CASFPGPRQNTIYF
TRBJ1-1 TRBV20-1 CSARDLKTGEGAFF
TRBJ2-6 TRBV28 CASSALAGANVLTF
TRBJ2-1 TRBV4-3 CASSQDRGPPGQGYHEQFF
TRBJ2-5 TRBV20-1 CSAPKQGLETQYF
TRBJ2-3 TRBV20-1 CSTSPAGLKDTQYF
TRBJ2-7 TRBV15 CATSTRDSPYEQYF
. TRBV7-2 CASSTPRDSSYNEQYF
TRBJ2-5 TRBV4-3 CASQPELAGGQETQYF
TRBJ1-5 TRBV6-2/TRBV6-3 CASSQDVQQPQHF
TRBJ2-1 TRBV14 CASSQGQYNEQFF
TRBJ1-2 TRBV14 CASSPRGVQRANYGYTF
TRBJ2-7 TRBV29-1 CSVTPTGNYEQYF
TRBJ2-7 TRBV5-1 CASSPFASGPIPYNEQYF
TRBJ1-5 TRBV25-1 CASSELGAGQPQHF
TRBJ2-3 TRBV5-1 CASSLADFTDTQYF
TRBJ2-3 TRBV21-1 CASSCPGNRARTDTQYF
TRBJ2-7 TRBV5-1 CASSPQGRGTYSEQYF
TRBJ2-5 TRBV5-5 CASSTGQNRDEQYF
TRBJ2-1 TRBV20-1 CRALDRLEAYNEQFF
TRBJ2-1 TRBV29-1 CSVITGSSYNEQFF
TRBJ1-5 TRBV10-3 CAASKEDSNQPQHF
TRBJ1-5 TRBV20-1 CSAWQGGGPQHF
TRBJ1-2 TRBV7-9 CASSLASQGSSYGYTF
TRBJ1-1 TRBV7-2 CASSNAVVGTEAFF
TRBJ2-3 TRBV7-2 CATSTFPDTQYF
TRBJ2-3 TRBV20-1 CSAPRGLGTDTQYF
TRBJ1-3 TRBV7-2 CASSLGTPGNTIYF
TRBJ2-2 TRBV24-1 CATKGTGNTGELFF
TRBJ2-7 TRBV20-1 CSALPGLPAYNEQYF
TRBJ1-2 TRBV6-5 CASSDGENYGYTF
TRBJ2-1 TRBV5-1 CASSLGWGTDNEQFF